What follows are 3 T cell receptor beta chains derived from one specimen sequenced in a study of cytomegalovirus exposure and HLA in healthy donors. PCR primers comprised 60 Vbeta and 13 Jbeta primers. Some clones are missing from TCRdb's copy, which holds only in-frame ones; the method was immunoSEQ multiplex PCR. The data show around 130,000 clones, 80% to 90% seen once. The material sequenced was PBMCs. The receptor source for this set is a man aged 50 or older in good health and CMV-seronegative.

This chain joins TRBV5-6 and TRBJ2-1; D is perhaps TRBD2 (6 bases). V lost 0 bases to trimming and J lost 6 bases, with 13 bases between them. CDR3 length equals 15 residues. The germline V gene encodes CDR1 SGHDT and CDR2 YYEEEE. The CDR3 spells CASSLAGVEFNEQFF. The CDR3 DNA sequence: TGTGCCAGCAGCTTGGCGGGGGTTGAGTTCAATGAGCAGTTCTTC.

The rearrangement joins TRBV4-2 to TRBJ1-2; TRBD1 matches at 10 bases. Germline-derived CDR1 and CDR2 are LGHNA and YNFKEQ. V was pared by 4 bases and J by 4 bases, with 9 bases of the junction left unmatched. There are 16 residues in the CDR3. In DNA form, the CDR3 reads TGTGCCAGCAGCCCTACCGAGGGACAGGGGCCCTATGGCTACACCTTC. As protein: CASSPTEGQGPYGYTF.

The chain recombines TRBV19 with TRBJ2-2; 7 nucleotides match TRBD2. The germline V gene encodes CDR1 LNHDA and CDR2 SQIVND (reference sequence). The CDR3 runs 15 residues. With V trimmed by 3 bases and J by 5 bases, 6 bases remained unmatched. CDR3 loop: CASSMGRGSTGELFF. The CDR3 coding sequence is TGTGCCAGTAGTATGGGGAGGGGATCTACCGGGGAGCTGTTTTTT.